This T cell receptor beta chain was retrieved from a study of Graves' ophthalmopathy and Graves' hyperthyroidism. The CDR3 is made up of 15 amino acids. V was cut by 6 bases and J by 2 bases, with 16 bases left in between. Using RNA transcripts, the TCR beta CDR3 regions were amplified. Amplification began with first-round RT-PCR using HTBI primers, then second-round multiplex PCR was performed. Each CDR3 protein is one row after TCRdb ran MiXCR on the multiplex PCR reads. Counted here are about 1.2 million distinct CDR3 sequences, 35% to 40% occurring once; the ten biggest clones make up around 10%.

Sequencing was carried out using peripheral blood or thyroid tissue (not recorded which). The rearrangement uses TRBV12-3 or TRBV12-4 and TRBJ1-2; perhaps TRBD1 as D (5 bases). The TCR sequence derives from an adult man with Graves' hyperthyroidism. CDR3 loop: CASRLTSGGNYGYTF. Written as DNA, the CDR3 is TGTGCCAGCAGGCTCACCTCCGGGGGGAACTATGGCTACACCTTC.